The 16 T cell receptor beta chains listed next were all sequenced from one sample in a study of T cells in Graves' hyperthyroidism and ophthalmopathy. RNA transcripts were the template for amplifying TCR beta CDR3 regions. TCR CDR3 regions were first amplified by RT-PCR with HTBI primers. MiXCR, applied by TCRdb to the multiplex PCR reads, yields one record per CDR3 protein. Here the sample spans around 610,000 distinct CDR3 sequences, 14% to 15% being singletons. The sample consisted of blood. The receptor source for this set is a woman between 35 and 50 years old with Graves' ophthalmopathy.

This clonotype has a handful of counts. This may stem from a read error, because a much larger clone lies one nucleotide away. V and J are TRBV28 and TRBJ2-7, with unresolved D. The germline V gene encodes CDR1 MDHEN and CDR2 SYDVKM. This CDR3 has 13 residues. V was trimmed by 3 bases and J by 3 bases, leaving 9 bases between them. The CDR3 DNA reads as TGTGCCAGCAGTTTCGGAGAGCTCTACGAGCAGTACTTC. Its translation is CASSFGELYEQYF.

This clonotype was detected many times. The chain carries TRBV9 and TRBJ2-7; a weak D match, TRBD1 (6 bases). Germline CDR1 is SGDLS and CDR2 is YYNGEE. V dropped 2 bases and J dropped 5 bases, with 14 bases sitting between them. CDR3 size: 14 residues. The CDR3 DNA reads TGTGCCAGCAGCGTTAGGGGGAGTAGGGACGAGCAGTACTTC. Protein product: CASSVRGSRDEQYF.

This clonotype was observed at least ten times. The chain has TRBV27 and TRBJ2-5, with D hard to call. Germline CDR1 and CDR2: MNHEY and SMNVEV (reference sequence). Trimming shortened V by 8 bases and J by 5 bases, and 18 bases separated the two germline ends. This CDR3 is built from 14 residues. CDR3 loop: CASGTTRRAETQYF. DNA of the CDR3: TGTGCCAGCGGCACCACGAGAAGGGCGGAGACCCAGTACTTC.

In its sample, this clonotype was seen many times. The chain recombines TRBV5-1 with TRBJ2-2; D is unclear. The CDR3 is made up of 12 amino acids. Germline assignment: CDR1 SGHRS and CDR2 YFSETQ. V was shortened by 7 bases and J by 0 bases, with 4 bases between the two germline ends. The CDR3 DNA reads TGCGCCAGCGCCCCGAACACCGGGGAGCTGTTTTTT. Amino acids: CASAPNTGELFF.

This clonotype appeared many times. The V gene is TRBV10-2, the J gene TRBJ2-7; 11 bases agree with TRBD1. The germline V gene has CDR1 WSHSY and CDR2 SAAADI. V was pared by 6 bases and J by 3 bases, with 7 bases of the junction left unmatched. The CDR3 is 15 residues long. CDR3 bases: TGCGCCAGCAGCGACTCCGGGACAGGGGGCTACGAGCAGTACTTC. Amino acid sequence: CASSDSGTGGYEQYF.

The rearrangement joins TRBV24-1 to TRBJ2-3, with 9 nucleotides matching TRBD2. The CDR3 is 15 residues long. After removal of 4 bases from V and 2 bases from J, the junction contained 3 bases not matched to a gene. Germline V CDR1 and CDR2: KGHDR, SFDVKD. The CDR3 DNA reads TGTGCCACCAGTGAAAGCGGGAGGAACACAGATACGCAGTATTTT. It codes for CATSESGRNTDTQYF.

This clonotype was seen ten or more times. The rearrangement uses TRBV20-1 and TRBJ2-7, with 10 bases that match TRBD2. The junction had 10 bases not matched to a gene; V was cut back by 2 bases and J by 12 bases. The CDR3 consists of 13 residues. Germline CDR1 DFQATT, CDR2 SNEGSKA (reference sequence). DNA of the CDR3: TGCAGTGCTAGAAGGTCTAGCGGGAGTCCCCTGTACTTC. This encodes CSARRSSGSPLYF.

The table lists this clonotype with many counts. V is TRBV29-1 and J is TRBJ2-5; 8 nucleotides match TRBD2. The V and J ends lost 2 bases and 4 bases, in that order; junction bases with no gene match: 12. CDR1 is SQVTM, CDR2 ANQGSEA, per germline. This CDR3 contains 16 residues. This chain's CDR3 is CSVERGPAGAGETQYF. DNA for the CDR3: TGCAGCGTTGAACGCGGCCCAGCGGGAGCCGGAGAGACCCAGTACTTC.

V and J are TRBV6-1 and TRBJ1-1; TRBD1 might be the D (6 bases). CDR3 length: 11 residues. V shed 0 bases and J shed 14 bases, with 10 bases lying between them. CDR1 and CDR2 (germline): MNHNS, SASEGT. In nucleotides, the CDR3 is TGTGCCAGCAGTGAAGCATCGGGGGCCTTCTTT. Translating gives CASSEASGAFF.

This clonotype was seen repeatedly, ten times or more. This sequence joins TRBV6-5 and TRBJ1-1, with D perhaps matching TRBD1 (5 bases). CDR1 is MNHEY and CDR2 is SVGAGI in the germline V gene. The CDR3 length is 16 residues. V lost 0 bases to trimming and J lost 1 base, with 12 bases between them. The CDR3 nucleotides read TGTGCCAGCAGTTACTCTTGGGGACCTCGGAACACTGAAGCTTTCTTT. Translating it yields CASSYSWGPRNTEAFF.

The sample holds many counts of this clonotype. This chain connects TRBV6-1 to TRBJ1-1; the D is unclear. Per germline, CDR1 MNHNS and CDR2 SASEGT. The CDR3 extends over 13 amino acids. V lost 4 bases to trimming and J lost 2 bases, with 8 bases between them. The CDR3 sequence: CASSVGDNTEAFF. The DNA of the CDR3 is TGTGCCAGCAGTGTAGGAGACAACACTGAAGCTTTCTTT.

This clonotype was seen at least ten times. The genes are TRBV11-2 and TRBJ2-7; D is unresolved. The CDR3 spans 13 residues. Trimming left V 2 bases short and J 5 bases short, with 10 bases between. The germline V gene has CDR1 SGHAT and CDR2 FQNNGV. CDR3 in amino acids: CASSLPTGHEQYF. The CDR3 DNA follows: TGTGCCAGCAGCTTACCAACGGGCCACGAGCAGTACTTC.

This clonotype was observed many times. J is TRBJ2-7 and V is TRBV5-1, with D perhaps matching TRBD1 or TRBD2 (6 bases each). Germline CDR1 SGHRS, CDR2 YFSETQ. The CDR3 sequence is 14 residues long. V lost 3 bases and J lost 6, with 16 bases in between. The CDR3 reads CASSSGLEGGEQYF. CDR3 nucleotides: TGCGCCAGCAGCTCCGGGCTAGAGGGGGGCGAGCAGTACTTC.

The chain is built from TRBV12-3 or TRBV12-4 and TRBJ2-4; 8 bases agree with TRBD2. V shed 7 bases, J shed 3 bases, and the junction held 8 bases outside the gene matches. The CDR3 sequence is 15 residues long. As DNA, the CDR3 is TGTGCCAGCACCTCGACTAGCGCAGGCAAAAACATTCAGTACTTC. As protein: CASTSTSAGKNIQYF.

The rearrangement joins TRBV6-1 to TRBJ1-1, with D possibly TRBD1 on 5 matching bases. Looked up from germline, CDR1 is MNHNS and CDR2 is SASEGT. Trimming took 10 bases from V and 10 from J, leaving 13 bases between them. The CDR3 runs to 10 residues. The CDR3 loop is CATWSGLAFF. As DNA, the CDR3 is TGTGCCACCTGGTCGGGGCTAGCTTTCTTT.

This clonotype occurred many times. The genes are TRBV6-5 and TRBJ1-1, with a tentative D call TRBD1 (5 bases). In germline, CDR1 is MNHEY, CDR2 SVGAGI. V lost 4 bases and J 0 bases, leaving 9 bases between the germline ends. CDR3 length equals 14 residues. The CDR3 reads CASSFLDMNTEAFF. The CDR3 DNA reads TGTGCCAGCAGTTTCTTGGACATGAACACTGAAGCTTTCTTT.